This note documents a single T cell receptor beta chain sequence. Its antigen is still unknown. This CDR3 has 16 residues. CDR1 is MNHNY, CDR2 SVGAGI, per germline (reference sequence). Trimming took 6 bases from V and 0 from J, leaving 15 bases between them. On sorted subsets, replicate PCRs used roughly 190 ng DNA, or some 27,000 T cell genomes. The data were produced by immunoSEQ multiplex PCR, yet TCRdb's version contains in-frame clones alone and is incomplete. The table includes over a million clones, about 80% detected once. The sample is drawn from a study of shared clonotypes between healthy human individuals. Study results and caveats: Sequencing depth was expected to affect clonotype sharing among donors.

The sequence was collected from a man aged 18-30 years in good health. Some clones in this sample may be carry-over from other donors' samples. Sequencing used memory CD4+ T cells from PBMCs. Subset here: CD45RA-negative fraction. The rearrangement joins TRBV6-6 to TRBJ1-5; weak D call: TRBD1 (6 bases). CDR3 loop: CASSRATGDSNQPQHF. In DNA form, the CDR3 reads TGTGCCAGCAGCCGCGCGACAGGCGATAGCAATCAGCCCCAGCATTTT.